This entry lists 7 T cell receptor beta chains sequenced from one sample in a study of metastatic and nonmetastatic thyroid tumors. TCRdb ran MiXCR on the PCR reads. This table has fewer than 25,000 clones, around 19% appearing once. All patients were untreated before thyroid surgery. Material: blood. These receptors were obtained from a female donor with papillary thyroid cancer or a benign thyroid nodule (not recorded which). Some clones in this sample may be carry-over from other donors' samples.

Worth noting for this clone: A much larger clone is a single base away; this may be a read error. This chain uses TRBV9 with TRBJ1-2, with a possible D match to TRBD1 (6 bases). This CDR3 comprises 14 residues. The V end was cut by 4 bases, the J end by 8 bases, with 18 bases between. In germline, CDR1 is SGDLS, CDR2 YYNGEE. In DNA form, the CDR3 reads TGTGCCAGCAGCCACACTTTACAGGGAGGGGGCTACACCTTC. Residues: CASSHTLQGGGYTF.

At least ten counts were recorded for this clone. The V and J genes are TRBV6-2 or TRBV6-3 and TRBJ2-5; 8 bases line up with TRBD1. Germline V gives CDR1 MNHEY, CDR2 SVGEGT. There are 14 residues in the CDR3. The V and J ends lost 7 bases and 2 bases, in that order; junction bases with no gene match: 6. The CDR3 coding sequence is TGTGCCAGCAAGACCGACAGGGGTCAAGAGACCCAGTACTTC. This codes for CASKTDRGQETQYF.

This clone was seen many times. V gene TRBV12-3 or TRBV12-4 combines with J gene TRBJ2-1, with TRBD1 identical over 7 bases. The CDR3 length is 16 residues. The trim removed 8 bases at V and 10 bases at J, leaving 20 bases unmatched. The CDR3 DNA reads as TGTGCCAGCGGCTTTGGGAAAGGACAGGTCCACTTGGAGCAGTTCTTC. It yields the protein CASGFGKGQVHLEQFF.

The sample holds many counts of this clone. This CDR3 is also generated by other DNA sequences in the sample. The rearrangement links TRBV20-1 to TRBJ1-6, with D maybe TRBD1 (6 bases). This CDR3 is 16 amino acids long. The germline V and J ends were trimmed by 6 bases and 0 bases, with 15 bases remaining between them. CDR1 and CDR2 from the germline V gene are DFQATT and SNEGSKA (reference sequence). CDR3 in amino acids: CSASTGMSSYNSPLHF. The CDR3 DNA reads TGCAGTGCGTCGACAGGAATGAGCTCCTATAATTCACCCCTCCACTTT.

For this clone: It may be a read error: a sequence one base away is much more abundant. The chain links TRBV5-4 to TRBJ1-3, with D uncertain. The CDR3 runs 13 residues. Germline V lookup: CDR1 SGHNT, CDR2 YYREEE (reference sequence). Trimming stripped 6 bases from V and 11 bases from J, with 18 bases between. The DNA of the CDR3 is TGTGCCAGCATTTTCGCCGGGGTAGGCTCCATATATTTT. Its protein is CASIFAGVGSIYF.

This clone came up many times. The chain joins TRBV30 to TRBJ2-6, with no clear D. V gave up 2 bases and J gave up 0 bases, with 8 bases separating them. Germline V gives CDR1 GTSNPN, CDR2 SVGIG (reference sequence). The CDR3 length is 15 residues. This chain's CDR3 is CAWSTGYSGANVLTF. The CDR3 DNA reads TGTGCCTGGAGTACCGGTTACTCTGGGGCCAACGTCCTGACTTTC. The full variable domain, with the rest looked up from reference TRBV30 and TRBJ2-6, is SQTIHQWPATLVQPVGSPLSLECTVEGTSNPNLYWYRQAAGRGLQLLFYSVGIGQISSEVPQNLSASRPQDRQFILSSKKLLLSDSGFYLCAWSTGYSGANVLTFGAGSRLTVL.

A word on this clone: A much bigger clone sits one base away, suggesting this may be a read error. This sample also contains other DNA sequences that code for the same CDR3. This sequence joins TRBV2 and TRBJ2-5; D is unresolved. This CDR3 is built from 15 residues. V lost 2 bases and J 2 bases, leaving 12 bases between the germline ends. CDR1 SNHLY and CDR2 FYNNEI come from the germline V gene. The CDR3 sequence is CASSEFSSGQETQYF. As DNA, the CDR3 is TGTGCCAGCAGTGAATTTTCTAGTGGACAAGAGACCCAGTACTTC.